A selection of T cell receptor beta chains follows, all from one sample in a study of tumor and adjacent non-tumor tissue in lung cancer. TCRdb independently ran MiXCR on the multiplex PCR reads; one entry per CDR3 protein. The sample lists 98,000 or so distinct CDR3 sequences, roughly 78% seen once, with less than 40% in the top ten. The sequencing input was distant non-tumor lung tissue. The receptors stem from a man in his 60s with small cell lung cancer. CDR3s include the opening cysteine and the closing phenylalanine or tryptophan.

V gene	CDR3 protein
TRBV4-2	CASSQNEQCYSAYNEQFF
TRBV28	CASSLGQEGTYEEYF
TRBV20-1	CSAAARGCGPTDTQYF
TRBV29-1	CSVADRFQETQYF
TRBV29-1	CSVLGGDDTDTQYF
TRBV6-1	CARSYWTGPTATQYF
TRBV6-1	CASSGPGAFYVF
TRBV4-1	CATSREDSGRLKTYEQYF
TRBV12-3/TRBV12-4	CASSLGGTKREQFF
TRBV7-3	CASSLRSGRAVYNEQFF
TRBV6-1	CTIQGGGVGRIEAFF
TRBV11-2	CATQKRQGDNEKFF
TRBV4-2	CAGSQDPKVYEQYF